This T cell receptor (beta chain) was recovered during a study of cytotoxic CD8 clonotypes in ibrutinib-treated CLL. General study results and limits: Against age-matched healthy donors, baseline clonality ran higher and tracked circulating CD8+ T-cell counts.

The V and J ends lost 6 bases and 4 bases, in that order; junction bases with no gene match: 6. The CDR3 extends over 15 amino acids. Per the germline V gene, CDR1 is MDHEN and CDR2 is SYDVKM. Method: immunoSEQ multiplex PCR; TCRdb's copy keeps in-frame clones and lacks some. The sample carries tens of thousands of clones, 54% recorded once. A remark on this clone: Its antigen is currently unknown.

The chain has TRBV28 and TRBJ1-5, with TRBD1 identical over 10 bases. The sequencing used PBMCs, collected at disease progression, from a patient treated with ibrutinib. The sequence was obtained from a human donor with chronic lymphocytic leukemia. The CDR3 DNA follows: TGTGCCAGCAGGGTCGGGGACAGGGGAAATCAGCCCCAGCATTTT. The encoded protein is CASRVGDRGNQPQHF.